Listed here are 7 T cell receptor beta chains from one sample, sequenced in a study of shared clonotypes between healthy human individuals. Some clones are missing from TCRdb's copy, which holds only in-frame ones; the method was immunoSEQ multiplex PCR. The data contain about 750,000 clones, around 92% of them singletons. CD45RO-negative cells were positively selected for CCR7, leaving out terminally differentiated effector memory CD45RA+ cells. Input material: naive CD8+ T cells sorted from blood. Every receptor here comes from a man between 25 and 39 years old in good health.

This clone appeared once. V usage is TRBV28 and J usage is TRBJ2-2; TRBD1 agrees at 7 bases. This CDR3 has 13 residues. Unmatched junction bases numbered 4, after V lost 6 bases and J lost 6 bases. Germline assignment: CDR1 MDHEN and CDR2 SYDVKM. The CDR3 DNA follows: TGTGCCAGCAGCCACAGGGGCGCCGGGGAGCTGTTTTTT. It codes for CASSHRGAGELFF.

The rearrangement links TRBV6-6 to TRBJ1-1, with 10 bases identical to TRBD1. V lost 0 bases, J lost 12 bases, and 7 bases stayed unmatched. The germline gives CDR1 MNHNY, CDR2 SVGAGI (reference sequence). The CDR3 is 14 residues long. CDR3 region: CASSYSGTGARPFF. The CDR3 bases are TGTGCCAGCAGTTACTCCGGGACAGGGGCTCGTCCTTTCTTT.

The J gene is TRBJ1-1, the V gene TRBV7-9, with D uncertain. There are 14 residues in the CDR3. V lost 5 bases to trimming and J lost 1 base, with 11 bases between them. Germline V CDR1 and CDR2: SEHNR, FQNEAQ (reference sequence). DNA for the CDR3: TGTGCCAGCAGCCCGATTAAATCGAACACTGAAGCTTTCTTT. Protein sequence: CASSPIKSNTEAFF.

Regarding this clone: Different DNA sequences within this sample yield the same CDR3. The chain combines TRBV27 with TRBJ2-7, with 8 bases that match TRBD1. The CDR3 sequence is 13 residues long. J lost 1 base, V lost 4 bases, and 0 bases had no gene match. Germline CDR1 reads MNHEY; CDR2 reads SMNVEV (reference sequence). The CDR3 DNA reads TGTGCCAGCAGTTACAGGGGGTCCTACGAGCAGTACTTC. Translating it yields CASSYRGSYEQYF.

V gene TRBV4-1 combines with J gene TRBJ2-3; 14 nucleotides align to TRBD2. Losses at the gene ends were 4 bases for V and 5 bases for J; bases not matched to a gene: 11. The CDR3 is 18 residues long. CDR1 is MGHRA and CDR2 is YSYEKL in the germline V gene. CDR3 in DNA: TGCGCCAGCAGCCTAATCTCCGGGACTAGCGGGAGTAGAGATACGCAGTATTTT. Protein: CASSLISGTSGSRDTQYF.

The chain employs TRBV14 and TRBJ2-1; 8 positions agree with TRBD2. Looked up from germline, CDR1 is SGHDN and CDR2 is FVKESK. The CDR3 has 15 amino acids. V dropped 3 bases and J dropped 4; count of bases not matched to a gene: 5. The CDR3 reads CASSHGGRSYNEQFF. The CDR3, as DNA: TGTGCCAGCAGCCACGGCGGGAGGTCATACAATGAGCAGTTCTTC. Filled out from reference TRBV14 and TRBJ2-1, the complete variable domain reads EAGVTQFPSHSVIEKGQTVTLRCDPISGHDNLYWYRRVMGKEIKFLLHFVKESKQDESGMPNNRFLAERTGGTYSTLKVQPAELEDSGVYFCASSHGGRSYNEQFFGPGTRLTVL.

The table lists this clone with a count of one. V and J are TRBV4-2 and TRBJ2-5; tentatively, D is TRBD2 (6 bases). CDR3 length: 13 residues. Between the trimmed V and J ends, which lost 4 bases and 6 bases, there was a span of 12 bases. CDR1 LGHNA and CDR2 YNFKEQ come from the germline V gene. The CDR3: CASSPGTSKTQYF. CDR3 DNA sequence: TGTGCCAGCAGCCCTGGGACTTCGAAGACCCAGTACTTC.